Sequencing of this TCR beta chain was carried out in a study of identical twins. MiXCR, applied by TCRdb to the 5' RACE reads, yields one record per CDR3 protein. Of 500,000 to 650,000 distinct CDR3 sequences listed, more than 20% are singletons. The V end was cut by 4 bases, the J end by 6 bases, with 16 bases between. This CDR3 contains 14 residues. Per germline, CDR1 MRHNA and CDR2 SNTAGT. The data also belong to a second study, concerning yellow fever vaccine responses in identical twins.

This chain links TRBV6-4 with TRBJ2-7, with a possible D match to TRBD2 (5 bases). Input material: CD4+ T cells sorted from blood. This TCR was recovered from a woman under 30 in good health. CDR3 sequence: CASSVSSAAREQYF. DNA of the CDR3: TGTGCCAGCAGTGTCAGTAGCGCCGCTCGCGAGCAGTACTTC.